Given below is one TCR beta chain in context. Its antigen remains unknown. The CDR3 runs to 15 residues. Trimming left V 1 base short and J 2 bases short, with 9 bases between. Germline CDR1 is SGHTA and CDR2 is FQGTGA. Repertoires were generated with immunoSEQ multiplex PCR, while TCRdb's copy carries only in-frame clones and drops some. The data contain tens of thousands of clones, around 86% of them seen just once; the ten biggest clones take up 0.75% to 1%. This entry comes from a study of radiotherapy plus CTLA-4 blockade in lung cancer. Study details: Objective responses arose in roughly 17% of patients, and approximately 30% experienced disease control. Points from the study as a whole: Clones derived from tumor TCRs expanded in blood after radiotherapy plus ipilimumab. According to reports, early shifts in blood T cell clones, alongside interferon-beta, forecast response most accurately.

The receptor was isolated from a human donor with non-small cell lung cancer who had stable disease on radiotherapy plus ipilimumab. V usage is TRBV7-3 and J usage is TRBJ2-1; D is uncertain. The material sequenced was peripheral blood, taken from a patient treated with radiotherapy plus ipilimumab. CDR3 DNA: TGTGCCAGCAGCTTAAATGTTAGGGCCTACAATGAGCAGTTCTTC. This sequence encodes CASSLNVRAYNEQFF.